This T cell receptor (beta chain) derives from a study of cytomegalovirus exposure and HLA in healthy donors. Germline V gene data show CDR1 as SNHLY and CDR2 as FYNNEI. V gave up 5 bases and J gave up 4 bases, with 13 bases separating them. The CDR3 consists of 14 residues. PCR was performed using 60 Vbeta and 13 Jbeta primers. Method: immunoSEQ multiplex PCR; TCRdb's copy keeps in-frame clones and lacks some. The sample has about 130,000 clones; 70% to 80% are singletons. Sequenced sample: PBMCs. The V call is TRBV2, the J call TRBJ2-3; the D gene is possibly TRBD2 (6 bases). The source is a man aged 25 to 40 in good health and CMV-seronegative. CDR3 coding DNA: TGTGCCAGCAGTCTACTAGCAATCGCAGATACGCAGTATTTT. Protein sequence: CASSLLAIADTQYF.